Listed here are 4 T cell receptor beta chains from one sample, sequenced in a study of shared clonotypes between healthy human individuals. The assay was immunoSEQ multiplex PCR, and TCRdb's table has in-frame clones only and misses some. The table lists roughly 640,000 clones, less than 85% of them singletons, with approximately 1.7% in the top ten. Sequencing used memory CD4+ T cells sorted from blood. The subset was: CD45RA-negative fraction. Receptors were obtained from a woman younger than 45 in good health.

A few counts support this clone. The rearrangement uses TRBV5-8 and TRBJ1-3; 9 nucleotides agree with TRBD1. CDR1 and CDR2 (germline): SGHTS, YDEGEE. The CDR3 runs to 17 residues. V trimming: 4 bases; J trimming: 0 bases; junction bases outside the gene matches: 8. In DNA, the CDR3 is TGTGCCAGCAGCGTCACAGGGGGCGACCCCTCTGGAAACACCATATATTTT. This encodes CASSVTGGDPSGNTIYF.

The chain has TRBV11-2 and TRBJ2-7; D is uncertain. The CDR3 extends over 13 amino acids. CDR1 and CDR2 (germline): SGHAT, FQNNGV. The V gene lost 1 base and the J gene lost 4 bases, with 8 bases spanning the gap. The CDR3 DNA reads as TGTGCCAGCAGCTTAGTCTCGGCTTACGAGCAGTACTTC. It translates to CASSLVSAYEQYF.

The chain carries TRBV5-1 and TRBJ1-1, with D hard to call. The CDR3 extends over 13 amino acids. Trimming took 1 base from V and 5 from J, leaving 9 bases between them. Per germline, CDR1 SGHRS and CDR2 YFSETQ. The CDR3 nucleotides read TGCGCCAGCAGCTTGTTGGGTGAAACTGAAGCTTTCTTT. Encoded protein: CASSLLGETEAFF. The whole variable domain, filled in from reference TRBV5-1 and TRBJ1-1, reads KAGVTQTPRYLIKTRGQQVTLSCSPISGHRSVSWYQQTPGQGLQFLFEYFSETQRNKGNFPGRFSGRQFSNSRSEMNVSTLELGDSALYLCASSLLGETEAFFGQGTRLTVV.

The chain links TRBV27 to TRBJ2-2, with D uncertain. This CDR3 has 14 residues. The V and J ends lost 8 bases and 7 bases respectively, with 17 bases between them. Germline V gene sequence: CDR1 MNHEY, CDR2 SMNVEV (reference sequence). CDR3: CASYSLKPHGELFF. The CDR3 DNA reads as TGTGCCAGCTACTCCCTTAAGCCCCACGGGGAGCTGTTTTTT.